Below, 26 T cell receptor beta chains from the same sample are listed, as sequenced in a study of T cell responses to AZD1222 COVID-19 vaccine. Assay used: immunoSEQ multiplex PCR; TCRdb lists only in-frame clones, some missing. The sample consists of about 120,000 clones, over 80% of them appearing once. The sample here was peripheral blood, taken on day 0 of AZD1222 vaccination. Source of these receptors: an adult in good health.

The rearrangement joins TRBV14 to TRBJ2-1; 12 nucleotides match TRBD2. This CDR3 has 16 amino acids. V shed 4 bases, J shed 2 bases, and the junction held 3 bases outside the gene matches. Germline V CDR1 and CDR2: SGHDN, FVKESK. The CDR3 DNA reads TGTGCCAGCAGCCTAGGACTAGCGGGACCCTACAATGAGCAGTTCTTC. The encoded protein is CASSLGLAGPYNEQFF.

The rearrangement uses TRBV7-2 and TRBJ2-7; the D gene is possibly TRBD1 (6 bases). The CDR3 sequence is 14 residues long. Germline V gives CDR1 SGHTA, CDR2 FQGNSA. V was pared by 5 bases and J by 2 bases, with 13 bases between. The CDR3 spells CASSVNQGPYEQYF. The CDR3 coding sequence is TGTGCCAGCAGCGTCAATCAGGGGCCCTACGAGCAGTACTTC.

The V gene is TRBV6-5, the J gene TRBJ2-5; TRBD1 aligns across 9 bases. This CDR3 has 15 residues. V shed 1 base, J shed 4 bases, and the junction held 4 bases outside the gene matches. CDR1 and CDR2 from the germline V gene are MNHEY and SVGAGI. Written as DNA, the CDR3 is TGTGCCAGCAGTTACTTACAGGGGGCTGGAGAGACCCAGTACTTC. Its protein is CASSYLQGAGETQYF.

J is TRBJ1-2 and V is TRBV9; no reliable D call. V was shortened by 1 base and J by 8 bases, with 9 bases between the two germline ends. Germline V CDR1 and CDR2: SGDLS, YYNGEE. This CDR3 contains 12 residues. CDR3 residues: CASSVMMGGYTF. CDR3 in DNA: TGTGCCAGCAGCGTAATGATGGGGGGCTACACCTTC.

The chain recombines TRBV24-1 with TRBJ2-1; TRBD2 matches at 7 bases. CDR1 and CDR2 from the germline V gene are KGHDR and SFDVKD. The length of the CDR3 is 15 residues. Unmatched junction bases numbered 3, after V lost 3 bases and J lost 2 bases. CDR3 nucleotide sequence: TGTGCCACCAGTGATCGGACTAGGGCCTACAATGAGCAGTTCTTC. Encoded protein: CATSDRTRAYNEQFF.

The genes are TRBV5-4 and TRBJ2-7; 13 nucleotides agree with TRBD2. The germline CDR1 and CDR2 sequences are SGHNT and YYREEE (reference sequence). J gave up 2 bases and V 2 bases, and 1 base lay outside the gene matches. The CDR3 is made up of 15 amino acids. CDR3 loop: CASSLGLAGAYEQYF. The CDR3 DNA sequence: TGTGCCAGCAGCTTAGGACTAGCGGGGGCCTACGAGCAGTACTTC.

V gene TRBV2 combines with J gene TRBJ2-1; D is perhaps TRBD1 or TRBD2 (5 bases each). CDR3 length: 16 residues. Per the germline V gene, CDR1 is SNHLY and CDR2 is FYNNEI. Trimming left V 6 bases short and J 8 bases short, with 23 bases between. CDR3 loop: CASSYTGTAGSDEQFF. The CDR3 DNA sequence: TGTGCCAGCAGCTATACCGGGACGGCCGGCTCGGATGAGCAGTTCTTC. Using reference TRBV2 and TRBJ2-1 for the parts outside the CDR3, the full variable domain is EPEVTQTPSHQVTQMGQEVILRCVPISNHLYFYWYRQILGQKVEFLVSFYNNEISEKSEIFDDQFSVERPDGSNFTLKIRSTKLEDSAMYFCASSYTGTAGSDEQFFGPGTRLTVL.

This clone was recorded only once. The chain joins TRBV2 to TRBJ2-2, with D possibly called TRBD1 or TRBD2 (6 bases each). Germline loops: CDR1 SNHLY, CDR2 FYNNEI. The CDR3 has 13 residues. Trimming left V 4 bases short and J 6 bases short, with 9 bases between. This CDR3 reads CASSVEGAGELFF. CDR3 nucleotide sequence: TGTGCCAGCAGTGTGGAGGGGGCCGGGGAGCTGTTTTTT.

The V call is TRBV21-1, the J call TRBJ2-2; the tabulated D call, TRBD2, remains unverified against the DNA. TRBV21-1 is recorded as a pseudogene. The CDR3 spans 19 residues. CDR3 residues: CASSPRRVTSGGGTGELFF. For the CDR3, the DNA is TGTGCCAGCAGCCCGCGCAGGGTGACTAGCGGGGGTGGCACCGGGGAGCTGTTTTTT.

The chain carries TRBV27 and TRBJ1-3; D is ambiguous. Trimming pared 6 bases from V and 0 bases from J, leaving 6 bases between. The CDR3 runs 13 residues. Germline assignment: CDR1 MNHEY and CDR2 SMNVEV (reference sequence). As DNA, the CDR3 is TGTGCCAGCAGCTTTTCCTCTGGAAACACCATATATTTT. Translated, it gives CASSFSSGNTIYF.

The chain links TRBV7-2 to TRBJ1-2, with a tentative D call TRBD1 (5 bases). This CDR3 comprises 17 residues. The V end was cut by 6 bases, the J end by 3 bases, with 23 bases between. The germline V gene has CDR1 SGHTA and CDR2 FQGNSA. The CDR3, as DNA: TGTGCCAGCAGTTCATCTTGGGGGGACCTAGGCGACTATGGCTACACCTTC. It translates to CASSSSWGDLGDYGYTF.

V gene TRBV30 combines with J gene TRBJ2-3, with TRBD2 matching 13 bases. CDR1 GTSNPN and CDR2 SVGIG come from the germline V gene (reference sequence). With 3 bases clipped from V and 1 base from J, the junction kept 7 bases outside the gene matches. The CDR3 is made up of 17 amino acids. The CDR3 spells CAWRLAGGRMGTDTQYF. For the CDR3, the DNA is TGTGCCTGGAGACTAGCGGGAGGGAGAATGGGCACAGATACGCAGTATTTT.

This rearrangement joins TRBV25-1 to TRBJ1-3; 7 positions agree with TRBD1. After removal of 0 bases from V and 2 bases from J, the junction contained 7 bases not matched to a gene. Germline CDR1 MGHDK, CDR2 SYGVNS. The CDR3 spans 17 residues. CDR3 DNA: TGTGCCAGCAGTGAATATTCGAACAGGGGCCCTGGAAACACCATATATTTT. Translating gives CASSEYSNRGPGNTIYF.

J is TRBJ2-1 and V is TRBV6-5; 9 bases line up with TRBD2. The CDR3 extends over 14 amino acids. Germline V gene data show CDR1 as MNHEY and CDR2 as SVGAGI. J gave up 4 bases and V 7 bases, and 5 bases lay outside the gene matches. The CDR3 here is CASTRLAVYNEQFF. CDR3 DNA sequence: TGTGCCAGCACCAGACTAGCGGTGTACAATGAGCAGTTCTTC.

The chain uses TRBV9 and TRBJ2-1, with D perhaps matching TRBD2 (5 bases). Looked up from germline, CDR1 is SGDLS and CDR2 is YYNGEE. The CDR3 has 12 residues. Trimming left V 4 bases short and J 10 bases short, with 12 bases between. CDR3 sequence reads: CASSSQDWEQFF. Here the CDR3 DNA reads TGTGCCAGCAGCTCCCAGGACTGGGAGCAGTTCTTC.

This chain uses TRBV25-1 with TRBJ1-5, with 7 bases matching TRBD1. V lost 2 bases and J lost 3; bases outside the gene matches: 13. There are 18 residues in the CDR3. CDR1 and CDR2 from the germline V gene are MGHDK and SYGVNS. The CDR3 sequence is CASSERRPDREVNQPQHF. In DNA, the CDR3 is TGTGCCAGCAGTGAACGCCGCCCCGACAGGGAAGTCAATCAGCCCCAGCATTTT.

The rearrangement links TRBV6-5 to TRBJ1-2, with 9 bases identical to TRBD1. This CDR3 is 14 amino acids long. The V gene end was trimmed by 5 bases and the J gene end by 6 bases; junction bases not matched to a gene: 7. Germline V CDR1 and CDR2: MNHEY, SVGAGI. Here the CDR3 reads CASSRGTGNDGYTF. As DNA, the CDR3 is TGTGCCAGCAGTCGGGGGACAGGGAACGATGGCTACACCTTC.

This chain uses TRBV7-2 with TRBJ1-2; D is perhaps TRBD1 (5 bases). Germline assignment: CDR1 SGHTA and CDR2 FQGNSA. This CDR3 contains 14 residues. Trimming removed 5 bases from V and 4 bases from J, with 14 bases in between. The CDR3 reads CASSPSRGRYGYTF. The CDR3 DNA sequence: TGTGCCAGCAGCCCAAGCCGGGGACGCTATGGCTACACCTTC.

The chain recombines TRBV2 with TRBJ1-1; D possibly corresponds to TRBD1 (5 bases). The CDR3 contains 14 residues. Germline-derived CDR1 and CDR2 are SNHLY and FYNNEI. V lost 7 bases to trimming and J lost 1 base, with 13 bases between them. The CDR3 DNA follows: TGTGCCAGCACGGGCAGGAGGGGGAACACTGAAGCTTTCTTT. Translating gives CASTGRRGNTEAFF.

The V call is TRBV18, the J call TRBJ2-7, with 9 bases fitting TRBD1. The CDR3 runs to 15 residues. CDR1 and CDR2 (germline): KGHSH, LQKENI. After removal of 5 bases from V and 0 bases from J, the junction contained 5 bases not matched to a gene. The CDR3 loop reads CASSTGGRISYEQYF. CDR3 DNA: TGTGCCAGCTCAACAGGGGGCCGAATCTCCTACGAGCAGTACTTC. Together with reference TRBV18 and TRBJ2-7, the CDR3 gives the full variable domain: NAGVMQNPRHLVRRRGQEARLRCSPMKGHSHVYWYRQLPEEGLKFMVYLQKENIIDESGMPKERFSAEFPKEGPSILRIQQVVRGDSAAYFCASSTGGRISYEQYFGPGTRLTVT.

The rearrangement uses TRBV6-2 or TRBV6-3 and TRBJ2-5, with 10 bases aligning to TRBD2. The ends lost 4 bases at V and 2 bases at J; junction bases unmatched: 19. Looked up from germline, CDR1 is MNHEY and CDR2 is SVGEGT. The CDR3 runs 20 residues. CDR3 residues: CASSLVRTSGQPLYQETQYF. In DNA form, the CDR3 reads TGTGCCAGCAGTTTAGTTAGGACTAGCGGCCAACCACTATATCAAGAGACCCAGTACTTC.

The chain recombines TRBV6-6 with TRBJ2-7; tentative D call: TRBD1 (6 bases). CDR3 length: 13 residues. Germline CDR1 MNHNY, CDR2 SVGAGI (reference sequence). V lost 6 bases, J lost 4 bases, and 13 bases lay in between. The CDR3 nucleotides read TGTGCCAGCAGCGAGACAGGAGCTTACGAGCAGTACTTC. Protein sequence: CASSETGAYEQYF.

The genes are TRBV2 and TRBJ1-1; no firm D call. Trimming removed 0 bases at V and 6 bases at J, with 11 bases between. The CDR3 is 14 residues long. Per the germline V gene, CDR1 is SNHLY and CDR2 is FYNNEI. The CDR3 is CASSEAPLNPEAFF. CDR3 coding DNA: TGTGCCAGCAGTGAAGCGCCATTAAACCCTGAAGCTTTCTTT. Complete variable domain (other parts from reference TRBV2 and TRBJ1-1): EPEVTQTPSHQVTQMGQEVILRCVPISNHLYFYWYRQILGQKVEFLVSFYNNEISEKSEIFDDQFSVERPDGSNFTLKIRSTKLEDSAMYFCASSEAPLNPEAFFGQGTRLTVV.

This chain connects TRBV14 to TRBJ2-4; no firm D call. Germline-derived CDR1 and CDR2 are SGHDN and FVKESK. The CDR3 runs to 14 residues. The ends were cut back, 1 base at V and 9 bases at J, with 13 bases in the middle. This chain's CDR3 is CASSQVSGMGIQYF. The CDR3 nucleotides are TGTGCCAGCAGCCAAGTCTCAGGAATGGGCATTCAGTACTTC.

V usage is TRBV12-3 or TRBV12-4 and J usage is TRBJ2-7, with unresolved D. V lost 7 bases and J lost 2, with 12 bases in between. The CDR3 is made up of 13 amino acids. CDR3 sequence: CASTVGPPYEQYF. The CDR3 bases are TGTGCCAGCACCGTAGGGCCGCCCTACGAGCAGTACTTC.

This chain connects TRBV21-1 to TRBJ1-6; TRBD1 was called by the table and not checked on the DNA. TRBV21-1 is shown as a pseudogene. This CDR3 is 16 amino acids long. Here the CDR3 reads CASSKARTGGHSPLHF. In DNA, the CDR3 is TGTGCCAGCAGCAAAGCGCGGACAGGCGGTCATTCACCCCTCCACTTT.